This T cell receptor beta chain is from a study of cytomegalovirus exposure and HLA in healthy donors. Clones were sequenced by immunoSEQ multiplex PCR, and TCRdb holds only the in-frame ones, with some missing. The data show some 110,000 clones, approximately 88% seen once. The CDR3 sequence is 14 residues long. V lost 1 base and J 3 bases, leaving 7 bases between the germline ends. Germline assignment: CDR1 LNHDA and CDR2 SQIVND (reference sequence). There are a few counts of this clone. The specimen sequenced was PBMCs. This receptor was identified in a young man in good health and CMV-seronegative. The chain links TRBV19 to TRBJ1-5; maybe TRBD1 (5 bases). CDR3 coding DNA: TGTGCCAGTAGTATAGCAGGGAACAATCAGCCCCAGCATTTT. Protein sequence: CASSIAGNNQPQHF.